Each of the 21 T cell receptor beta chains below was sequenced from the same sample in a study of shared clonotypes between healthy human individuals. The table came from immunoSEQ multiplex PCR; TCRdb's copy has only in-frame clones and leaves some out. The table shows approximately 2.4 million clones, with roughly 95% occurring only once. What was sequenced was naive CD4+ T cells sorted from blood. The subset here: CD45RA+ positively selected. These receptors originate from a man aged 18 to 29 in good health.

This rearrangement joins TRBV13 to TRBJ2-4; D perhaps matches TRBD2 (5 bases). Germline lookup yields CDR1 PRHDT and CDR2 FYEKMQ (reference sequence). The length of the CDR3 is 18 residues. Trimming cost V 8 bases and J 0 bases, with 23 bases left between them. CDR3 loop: CASQLRKGSFLAKNIQYF. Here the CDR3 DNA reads TGTGCCAGCCAACTGAGGAAAGGGAGTTTTCTAGCCAAAAACATTCAGTACTTC.

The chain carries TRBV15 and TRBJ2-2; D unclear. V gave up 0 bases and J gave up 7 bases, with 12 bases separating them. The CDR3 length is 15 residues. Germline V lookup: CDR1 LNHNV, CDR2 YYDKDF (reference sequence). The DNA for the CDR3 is TGTGCCACCAGCAGAGATAAGGCGGCGAGCGGGGAGCTGTTTTTT. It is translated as CATSRDKAASGELFF. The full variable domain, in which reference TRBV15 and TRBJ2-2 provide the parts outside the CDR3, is DAMVIQNPRYQVTQFGKPVTLSCSQTLNHNVMYWYQQKSSQAPKLLFHYYDKDFNNEADTPDNFQSRRPNTSFCFLDIRSPGLGDTAMYLCATSRDKAASGELFFGEGSRLTVL.

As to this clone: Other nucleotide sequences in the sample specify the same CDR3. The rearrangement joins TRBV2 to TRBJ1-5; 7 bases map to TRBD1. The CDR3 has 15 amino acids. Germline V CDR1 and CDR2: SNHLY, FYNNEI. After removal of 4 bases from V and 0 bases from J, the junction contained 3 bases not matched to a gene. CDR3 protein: CASSGQGNSNQPQHF. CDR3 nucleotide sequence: TGTGCCAGCAGTGGACAGGGTAATAGCAATCAGCCCCAGCATTTT.

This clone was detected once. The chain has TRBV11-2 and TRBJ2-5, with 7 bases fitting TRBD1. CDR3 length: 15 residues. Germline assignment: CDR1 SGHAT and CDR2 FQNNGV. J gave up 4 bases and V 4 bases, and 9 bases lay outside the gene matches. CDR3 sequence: CASSWDSHIVETQYF. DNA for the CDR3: TGTGCCAGCAGCTGGGACAGTCACATAGTAGAGACCCAGTACTTC.

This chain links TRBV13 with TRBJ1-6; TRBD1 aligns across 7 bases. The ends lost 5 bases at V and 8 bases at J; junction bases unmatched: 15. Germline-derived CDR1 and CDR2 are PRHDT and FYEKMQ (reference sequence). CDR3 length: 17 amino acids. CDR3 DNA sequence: TGTGCCAGCAGCCCACCCCCGGTACAGGGGAGCGATTCACCCCTCCACTTT. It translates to CASSPPPVQGSDSPLHF.

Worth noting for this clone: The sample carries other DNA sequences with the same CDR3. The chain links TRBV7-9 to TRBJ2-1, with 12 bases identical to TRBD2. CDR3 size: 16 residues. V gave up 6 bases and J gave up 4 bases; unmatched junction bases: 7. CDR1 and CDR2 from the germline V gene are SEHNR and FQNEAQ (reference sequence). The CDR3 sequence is CASSPRTSGDYNEQFF. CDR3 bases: TGTGCCAGCAGTCCTAGGACTAGCGGGGATTACAATGAGCAGTTCTTC.

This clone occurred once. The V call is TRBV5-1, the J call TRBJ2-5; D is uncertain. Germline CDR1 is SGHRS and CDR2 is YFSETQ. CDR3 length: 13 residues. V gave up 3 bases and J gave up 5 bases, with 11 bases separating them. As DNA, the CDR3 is TGCGCCAGCAGCTACCCCCAAGGGGAGACCCAGTACTTC. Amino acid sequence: CASSYPQGETQYF. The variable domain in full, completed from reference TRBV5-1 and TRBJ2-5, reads KAGVTQTPRYLIKTRGQQVTLSCSPISGHRSVSWYQQTPGQGLQFLFEYFSETQRNKGNFPGRFSGRQFSNSRSEMNVSTLELGDSALYLCASSYPQGETQYFGPGTRLLVL.

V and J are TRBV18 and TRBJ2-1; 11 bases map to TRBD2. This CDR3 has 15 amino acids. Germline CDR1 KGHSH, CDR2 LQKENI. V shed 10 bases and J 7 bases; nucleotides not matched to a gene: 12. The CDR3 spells CATSVAGGPGNEQFF. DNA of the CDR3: TGTGCCACCTCCGTAGCGGGAGGGCCTGGGAATGAGCAGTTCTTC.

The CDR3 spells CASSAGLGQPQHF. The CDR3 region has the DNA TGTGCCAGCAGCGCGGGCCTAGGGCAGCCCCAGCATTTT. J is TRBJ1-5 and V is TRBV9; D not certain. This CDR3 spans 13 amino acids. The ends were cut back, 3 bases at V and 7 bases at J, with 11 bases in the middle. The germline V gene has CDR1 SGDLS and CDR2 YYNGEE.

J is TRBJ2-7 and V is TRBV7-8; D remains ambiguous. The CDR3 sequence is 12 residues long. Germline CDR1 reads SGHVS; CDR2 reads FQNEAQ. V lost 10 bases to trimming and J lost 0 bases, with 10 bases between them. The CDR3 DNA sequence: TGTGCCATAGGAAAAAGCTCCTACGAGCAGTACTTC. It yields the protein CAIGKSSYEQYF.

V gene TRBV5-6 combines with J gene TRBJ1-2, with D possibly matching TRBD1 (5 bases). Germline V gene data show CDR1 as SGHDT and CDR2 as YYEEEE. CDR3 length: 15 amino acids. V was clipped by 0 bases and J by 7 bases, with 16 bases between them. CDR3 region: CASSLVSPGGRGYTF. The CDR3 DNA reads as TGTGCCAGCAGCTTGGTCAGCCCGGGGGGACGTGGCTACACCTTC.

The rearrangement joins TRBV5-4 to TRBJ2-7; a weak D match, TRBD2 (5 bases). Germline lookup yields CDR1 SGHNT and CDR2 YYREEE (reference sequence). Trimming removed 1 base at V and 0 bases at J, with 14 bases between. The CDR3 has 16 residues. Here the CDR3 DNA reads TGTGCCAGCAGCTTGTCTCTAGCAAAAGGCTCCTACGAGCAGTACTTC. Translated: CASSLSLAKGSYEQYF.

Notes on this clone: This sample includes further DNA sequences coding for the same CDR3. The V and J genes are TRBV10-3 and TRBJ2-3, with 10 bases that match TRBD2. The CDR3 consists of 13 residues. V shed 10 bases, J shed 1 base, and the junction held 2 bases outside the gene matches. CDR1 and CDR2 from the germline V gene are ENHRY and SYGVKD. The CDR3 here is CATTSGGTDTQYF. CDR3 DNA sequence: TGTGCCACCACTAGCGGGGGCACAGATACGCAGTATTTT.

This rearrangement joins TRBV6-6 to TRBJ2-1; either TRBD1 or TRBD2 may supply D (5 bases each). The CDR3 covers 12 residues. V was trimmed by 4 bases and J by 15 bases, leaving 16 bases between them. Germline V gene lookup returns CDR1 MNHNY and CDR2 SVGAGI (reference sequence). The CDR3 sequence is CASSSWAVGGFF. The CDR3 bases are TGTGCCAGCAGTTCTTGGGCGGTTGGGGGGTTCTTC.

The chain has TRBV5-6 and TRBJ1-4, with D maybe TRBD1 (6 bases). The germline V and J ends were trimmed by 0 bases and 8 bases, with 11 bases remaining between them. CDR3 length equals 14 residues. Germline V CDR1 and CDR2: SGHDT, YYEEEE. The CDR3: CASSLAGAPEKLFF. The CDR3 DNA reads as TGTGCCAGCAGCTTGGCAGGGGCCCCCGAAAAACTGTTTTTT.

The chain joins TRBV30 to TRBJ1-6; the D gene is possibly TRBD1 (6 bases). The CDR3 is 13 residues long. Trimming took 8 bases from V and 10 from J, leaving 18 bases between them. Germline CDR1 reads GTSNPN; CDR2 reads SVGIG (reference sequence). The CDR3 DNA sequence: TGTGCCCTTGGGGCCAGTCAGGGGTCACCCCTCCACTTT. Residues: CALGASQGSPLHF.

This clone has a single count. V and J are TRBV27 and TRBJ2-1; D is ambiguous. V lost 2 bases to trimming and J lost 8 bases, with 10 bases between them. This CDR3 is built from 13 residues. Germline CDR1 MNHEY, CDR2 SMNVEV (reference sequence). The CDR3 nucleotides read TGTGCCAGCAGTTTAACATACTCTCATGAGCAGTTCTTC. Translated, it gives CASSLTYSHEQFF.

This CDR3 is CASSFIGNEQFF. Written as DNA, the CDR3 is TGTGCCAGCAGCTTCATCGGCAATGAGCAGTTCTTC. This sequence joins TRBV5-5 and TRBJ2-1; D is ambiguous. CDR1 is SGHKS and CDR2 is YYEKEE in the germline V gene (reference sequence). The germline V and J ends were trimmed by 2 bases and 6 bases, with 6 bases remaining between them. There are 12 residues in the CDR3.

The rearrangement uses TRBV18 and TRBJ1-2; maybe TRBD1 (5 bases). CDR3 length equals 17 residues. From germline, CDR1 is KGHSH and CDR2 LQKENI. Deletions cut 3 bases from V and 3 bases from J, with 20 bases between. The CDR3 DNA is TGTGCCAGCTCACCTCCGCCCACCATTCAGGGCGACTATGGCTACACCTTC. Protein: CASSPPPTIQGDYGYTF.

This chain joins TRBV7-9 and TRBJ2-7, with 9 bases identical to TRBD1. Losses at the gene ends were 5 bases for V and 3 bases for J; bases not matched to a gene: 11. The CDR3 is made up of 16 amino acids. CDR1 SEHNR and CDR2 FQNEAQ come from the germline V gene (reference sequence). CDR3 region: CASSPSWTGDHYEQYF. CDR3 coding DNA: TGTGCCAGCAGCCCGAGCTGGACAGGGGACCACTACGAGCAGTACTTC.

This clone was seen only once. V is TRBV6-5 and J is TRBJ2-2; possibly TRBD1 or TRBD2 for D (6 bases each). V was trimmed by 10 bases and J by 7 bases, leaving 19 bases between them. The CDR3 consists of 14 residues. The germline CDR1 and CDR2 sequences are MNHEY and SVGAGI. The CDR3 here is CATKGGQEGGELFF. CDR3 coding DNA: TGTGCCACCAAGGGGGGCCAGGAAGGCGGGGAGCTGTTTTTT.